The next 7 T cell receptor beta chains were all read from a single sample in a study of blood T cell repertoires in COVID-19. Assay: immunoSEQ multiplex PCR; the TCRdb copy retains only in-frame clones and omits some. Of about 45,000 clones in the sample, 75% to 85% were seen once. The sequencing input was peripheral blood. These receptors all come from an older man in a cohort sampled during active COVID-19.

The DNA of the CDR3 is TGCAGTGCTAGTAGTCACTTCTACAATGAGCAGTTCTTC. Translation gives CSASSHFYNEQFF. V usage is TRBV20-1 and J usage is TRBJ2-1; D call uncertain. V was trimmed by 3 bases and J by 3 bases, leaving 9 bases between them. The germline V gene has CDR1 DFQATT and CDR2 SNEGSKA (reference sequence). This CDR3 has 13 residues.

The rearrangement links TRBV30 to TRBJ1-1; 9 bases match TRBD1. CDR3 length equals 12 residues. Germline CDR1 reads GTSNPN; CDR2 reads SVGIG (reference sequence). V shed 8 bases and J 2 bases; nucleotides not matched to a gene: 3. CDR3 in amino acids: CARDRVNTEAFF. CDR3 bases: TGTGCCAGGGACAGGGTAAACACTGAAGCTTTCTTT.

The DNA of the CDR3 is TGTGCCAGCTCGCCGGACAGGGGCCGGAATCAGCCCCAGCATTTT. As protein: CASSPDRGRNQPQHF. The chain uses TRBV18 and TRBJ1-5; 9 positions match TRBD1. J lost 4 bases, V lost 6 bases, and 7 bases had no gene match. From germline, CDR1 is KGHSH and CDR2 LQKENI. The CDR3 extends over 15 amino acids.

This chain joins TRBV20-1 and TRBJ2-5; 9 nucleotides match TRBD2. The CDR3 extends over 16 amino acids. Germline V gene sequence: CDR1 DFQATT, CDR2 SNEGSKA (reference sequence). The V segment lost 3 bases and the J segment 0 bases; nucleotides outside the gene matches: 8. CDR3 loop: CSASRAGGGYQETQYF. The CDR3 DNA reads TGCAGTGCTAGTCGGGCGGGAGGGGGCTACCAAGAGACCCAGTACTTC.

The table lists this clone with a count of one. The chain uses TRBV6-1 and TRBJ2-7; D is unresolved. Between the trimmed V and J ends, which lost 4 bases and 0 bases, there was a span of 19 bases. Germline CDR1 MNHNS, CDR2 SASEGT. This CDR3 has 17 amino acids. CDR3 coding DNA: TGTGCCAGCAGTGTCGAGGAGCCGAGAGTGAGCTCCTACGAGCAGTACTTC. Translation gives CASSVEEPRVSSYEQYF.

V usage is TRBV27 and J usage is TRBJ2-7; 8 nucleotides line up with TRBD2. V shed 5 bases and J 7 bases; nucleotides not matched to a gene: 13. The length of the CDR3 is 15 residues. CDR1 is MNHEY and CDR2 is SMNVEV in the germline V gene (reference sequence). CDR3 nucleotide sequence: TGTGCCAGCAGTGCTTTTTGGCGGGGGGCTGAAGAGCAGTACTTC. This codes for CASSAFWRGAEEQYF.

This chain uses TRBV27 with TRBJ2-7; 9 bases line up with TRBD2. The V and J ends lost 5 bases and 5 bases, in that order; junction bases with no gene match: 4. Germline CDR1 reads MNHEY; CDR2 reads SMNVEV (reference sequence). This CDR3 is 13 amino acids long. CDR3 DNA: TGTGCCAGCAGTATAGCGGGGGTCCACGAGCAGTACTTC. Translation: CASSIAGVHEQYF.